Shown below are 23 T cell receptor beta chains from a single sample sequenced in a study of a mutant IDH1 vaccine in newly diagnosed glioma. Only in-frame clones appear in the TCRdb table, and some are missing; sequencing was by immunoSEQ multiplex PCR. The table records 85,000 to 100,000 clones, around four fifths of them present only once. Time point reported: baseline, week 1 (first vaccination visit). Described treatment: pre-vaccination baseline after standard-of-care therapy. Sequenced material: PBMCs, taken from a glioma patient treated with radiotherapy, temozolomide or both. These receptors came from a man aged 35 to 55 with glioma.

This chain connects TRBV7-9 to TRBJ2-1, with 9 bases aligning to TRBD2. Germline CDR1 reads SEHNR; CDR2 reads FQNEAQ (reference sequence). The CDR3 is made up of 17 amino acids. Unmatched junction bases numbered 13, after V lost 4 bases and J lost 6 bases. The CDR3 region has the DNA TGTGCCAGCAGCTCCTTCGGCGGGGGGGCCCTAAGCAATGAGCAGTTCTTC. This encodes CASSSFGGGALSNEQFF.

This clone was recorded only once. The chain joins TRBV5-1 to TRBJ2-1, with D hard to call. Germline CDR1 SGHRS, CDR2 YFSETQ. CDR3 size: 11 residues. V lost 0 bases to trimming and J lost 12 bases, with 7 bases between them. The CDR3 sequence is CASSLDGVQFF. The DNA for the CDR3 is TGCGCCAGCAGCTTGGATGGTGTGCAGTTCTTC.

As DNA, the CDR3 is TGTGCCAGCAGCTCTGCCTTTACAGGGGAAAAAAGCTCCTACGAGCAGTACTTC. Amino acid sequence: CASSSAFTGEKSSYEQYF. The rearrangement links TRBV7-2 to TRBJ2-7, with TRBD1 matching over 7 bases. Germline CDR1 reads SGHTA; CDR2 reads FQGNSA. The V and J ends lost 4 bases and 0 bases, in that order; junction bases with no gene match: 15. The CDR3 sequence is 18 residues long.

The chain has TRBV11-3 and TRBJ2-7; a possible D gene is TRBD1 (6 bases). This CDR3 region has 13 residues. Germline CDR1 is SGHNT and CDR2 is YENEEA. V was trimmed by 5 bases and J by 1 base, leaving 9 bases between them. In DNA, the CDR3 is TGTGCCAGCAGCCGGACAGCTTCCTACGAGCAGTACTTC. It is translated as CASSRTASYEQYF.

On this clone itself: The conserved phenylalanine or tryptophan normally closing the CDR3 is absent here, so this likely arose from a read error. The limits of the CDR3 on the DNA are not certain, so only TCRdb's listed CDR3 is given. The chain is built from TRBV21-1 and TRBJ1-1; the tabulated D call, TRBD1, remains unverified against the DNA. TRBV21-1 has pseudogene status. The CDR3 totals 12 residues, both ends included. CDR3 residues: CASSKGGTGTIL.

This chain connects TRBV5-6 to TRBJ2-1; 8 nucleotides align to TRBD2. V trimming: 0 bases; J trimming: 2 bases; junction bases outside the gene matches: 7. The length of the CDR3 is 17 residues. Looked up from germline, CDR1 is SGHDT and CDR2 is YYEEEE. The CDR3 sequence is CASSLAKRELPYNEQFF. The CDR3 nucleotides are TGTGCCAGCAGCTTGGCCAAGCGGGAGTTACCCTACAATGAGCAGTTCTTC.

The CDR3 nucleotides read TGTGCCAGCAGCTCATTCAGGGTAAGGTACGAGCAGTACTTC. Protein product: CASSSFRVRYEQYF. The chain employs TRBV5-6 and TRBJ2-7; D perhaps matches TRBD1 (5 bases). The V gene's germline CDR1 is SGHDT and CDR2 YYEEEE. The CDR3 is 14 amino acids. V lost 3 bases, J lost 4 bases, and 14 bases lay in between.

The V and J genes are TRBV6-6 and TRBJ1-4; 7 nucleotides line up with TRBD1. Per germline, CDR1 MNHNY and CDR2 SVGAGI (reference sequence). Losses at the gene ends were 6 bases for V and 6 bases for J; bases not matched to a gene: 13. The CDR3 is 16 residues long. For the CDR3, the DNA is TGTGCCAGCAGACCAATAGGGAGGGGGCGCGATGAAAAACTGTTTTTT. Residues: CASRPIGRGRDEKLFF.

The chain uses TRBV28 and TRBJ2-2, with 10 nucleotides matching TRBD1. This CDR3 is built from 16 residues. V trimming: 6 bases; J trimming: 6 bases; junction bases outside the gene matches: 10. From germline, CDR1 is MDHEN and CDR2 SYDVKM. The CDR3 spells CASSFPSGQGAGELFF. Here the CDR3 DNA reads TGTGCCAGCAGCTTCCCTTCTGGACAGGGGGCCGGGGAGCTGTTTTTT.

In the case of this clone: At one end, the junction sequence differs from germline, possibly due to a read error. The rearrangement joins TRBV7-7 to TRBJ2-5; the match to TRBD2 covers 10 bases. CDR3 length: 15 amino acids. Germline CDR1 is SSHAT and CDR2 is FNYEAQ (reference sequence). CDR3 nucleotide sequence: TGTGCTAGCAGCTCCGGGACTAGCGCGACAGAGACCCAGTACTTC. It translates to CASSSGTSATETQYF.

The chain employs TRBV4-1 and TRBJ1-4; the D is unclear. V dropped 0 bases and J dropped 4 bases, with 9 bases sitting between them. This CDR3 spans 15 amino acids. The germline V gene has CDR1 MGHRA and CDR2 YSYEKL. The CDR3 loop is CASSQDGGFNEKLFF. CDR3 coding DNA: TGCGCCAGCAGCCAAGATGGAGGGTTTAATGAAAAACTGTTTTTT.

This chain connects TRBV2 to TRBJ1-1, with 12 bases identical to TRBD1. The CDR3 has 13 amino acids. The V segment lost 7 bases and the J segment 5 bases; nucleotides outside the gene matches: 2. Germline lookup yields CDR1 SNHLY and CDR2 FYNNEI. The CDR3 region has the DNA TGTGCCAGCAAGGGACAGGGGGCAACTGAAGCTTTCTTT. Its protein is CASKGQGATEAFF.

This chain joins TRBV7-2 and TRBJ2-3; TRBD2 matches 7 bases. The J segment lost 2 bases and the V segment lost 4 bases, leaving 6 bases of the junction unmatched. Germline CDR1 and CDR2: SGHTA and FQGNSA. CDR3 size: 15 residues. The CDR3 is CASSSLAESTDTQYF. The DNA of the CDR3 is TGTGCCAGCAGCTCCCTAGCGGAATCCACAGATACGCAGTATTTT.

This clone was counted a single time. V is TRBV13 and J is TRBJ2-7, with 7 bases matching TRBD1. Unmatched junction bases numbered 15, after V lost 4 bases and J lost 0 bases. Germline CDR1 PRHDT, CDR2 FYEKMQ (reference sequence). CDR3 length equals 18 residues. The CDR3: CASSSNGMLQGSSYEQYF. The CDR3 nucleotides read TGTGCCAGCAGCTCCAATGGCATGTTACAGGGGTCCTCCTACGAGCAGTACTTC. The complete variable domain, with remaining parts taken from reference TRBV13 and TRBJ2-7, reads AAGVIQSPRHLIKEKRETATLKCYPIPRHDTVYWYQQGPGQDPQFLISFYEKMQSDKGSIPDRFSAQQFSDYHSELNMSSLELGDSALYFCASSSNGMLQGSSYEQYFGPGTRLTVT.

V usage is TRBV28 and J usage is TRBJ2-1, with a weak D call TRBD2 (6 bases). The ends were cut back, 1 base at V and 8 bases at J, with 9 bases in the middle. This CDR3 contains 13 residues. Germline CDR1 MDHEN, CDR2 SYDVKM. The DNA of the CDR3 is TGTGCCAGCAGTTTATCCGGACTATATGAGCAGTTCTTC. Its translation is CASSLSGLYEQFF.

The V and J genes are TRBV7-2 and TRBJ2-3; D call uncertain. V lost 3 bases to trimming and J lost 2 bases, with 12 bases between them. From germline, CDR1 is SGHTA and CDR2 FQGNSA. The CDR3 loop spans 15 amino acids. The CDR3 region is CASSFGFSYTDTQYF. In nucleotides, the CDR3 is TGTGCCAGCAGCTTCGGATTTTCTTACACAGATACGCAGTATTTT.

The V and J genes are TRBV6-6 and TRBJ2-5; the D is unclear. Germline-derived CDR1 and CDR2 are MNHNY and SVGAGI (reference sequence). The CDR3 runs 15 residues. The V end was cut by 0 bases, the J end by 2 bases, with 10 bases between. DNA of the CDR3: TGTGCCAGCAGTTACTCGAGCGCCGAACAAGAGACCCAGTACTTC. Protein product: CASSYSSAEQETQYF.

The V gene is TRBV7-9, the J gene TRBJ2-7, with D tentatively TRBD2 (5 bases). The V end lost 5 bases, the J end lost 4 bases, and 15 bases lay between the germline ends. The length of the CDR3 is 14 residues. The germline V gene encodes CDR1 SEHNR and CDR2 FQNEAQ (reference sequence). CDR3 protein: CASSHSGGVYEQYF. DNA for the CDR3: TGTGCCAGCAGCCACAGCGGTGGAGTTTACGAGCAGTACTTC.

V usage is TRBV6-5 and J usage is TRBJ1-2; 9 nucleotides line up with TRBD1. This CDR3 has 14 amino acids. Germline V gives CDR1 MNHEY, CDR2 SVGAGI. J was trimmed by 6 bases and V by 6 bases; bases with no gene match: 8. CDR3 region: CASRGTGTSDGYTF. The CDR3 nucleotides are TGTGCCAGCAGGGGGACAGGGACGTCGGATGGCTACACCTTC.

The chain joins TRBV6-5 to TRBJ1-2; D ambiguous. V was cut by 7 bases and J by 2 bases, with 11 bases left in between. Germline assignment: CDR1 MNHEY and CDR2 SVGAGI. CDR3 length: 13 amino acids. The CDR3 region has the DNA TGTGCCAGCACCCACGGCAAGAACTATGGCTACACCTTC. Protein product: CASTHGKNYGYTF.

The chain carries TRBV5-1 and TRBJ1-1; D gene uncertain. V lost 2 bases, J lost 1 base, and 6 bases lay in between. Germline V lookup: CDR1 SGHRS, CDR2 YFSETQ. There are 13 residues in the CDR3. DNA of the CDR3: TGCGCCAGCAGCTTCCGACGGAACACTGAAGCTTTCTTT. Translation gives CASSFRRNTEAFF.

The V gene is TRBV7-2, the J gene TRBJ2-3, with D maybe TRBD2 (5 bases). The CDR3 extends over 15 amino acids. The germline V and J ends were trimmed by 1 base and 4 bases, with 12 bases remaining between them. Germline CDR1 and CDR2: SGHTA and FQGNSA. In DNA, the CDR3 is TGTGCCAGCAGCTTAGGCGGGCCCGGCCCAGATACGCAGTATTTT. Translation: CASSLGGPGPDTQYF.

The chain uses TRBV10-3 and TRBJ1-5, with unresolved D. The CDR3 is 15 amino acids. Looked up from germline, CDR1 is ENHRY and CDR2 is SYGVKD. Trimming cost V 6 bases and J 2 bases, with 14 bases left between them. The chain's CDR3 is CAISPNPTGNQPQHF. The CDR3 region has the DNA TGTGCCATCAGCCCGAATCCGACGGGCAATCAGCCCCAGCATTTT.